One sample yielded the 9 T cell receptor beta chains listed below, sequenced in a study of memory CD4+ T cells and cytomegalovirus serostatus. Generated by immunoSEQ multiplex PCR, the TCRdb table keeps only in-frame clones and is missing some. Among roughly 60,000 clones listed, roughly 80% were seen once. Single viable CD3+CD4+CD8-CD45RO+ cells were sorted as the memory CD4+ T cells. Sequenced material: memory CD4+ T cells from blood. These receptor sequences come from an adult in good health and CMV-seronegative.

The sample holds a few counts of this clone. The chain is built from TRBV18 and TRBJ1-2, with 9 bases lining up with TRBD1. The germline gives CDR1 KGHSH, CDR2 LQKENI. V lost 1 base, J lost 8 bases, and 14 bases stayed unmatched. CDR3 length: 17 residues. The chain's CDR3 is CASSPQSPRTGADGYTF. CDR3 bases: TGTGCCAGCTCACCACAATCCCCTAGGACAGGGGCTGACGGCTACACCTTC.

The rearrangement links TRBV6-5 to TRBJ2-7; unclear D gene. The CDR3 totals 15 residues. From germline, CDR1 is MNHEY and CDR2 SVGAGI. The V and J ends lost 0 bases and 3 bases respectively, with 12 bases between them. The CDR3 spells CASSYSASFNYEQYF. CDR3 bases: TGTGCCAGCAGTTACTCGGCCAGTTTTAACTACGAGCAGTACTTC.

In this sample, this clone turned up a few times. This chain connects TRBV9 to TRBJ1-4; the D is unclear. V was shortened by 4 bases and J by 14 bases, with 18 bases between the two germline ends. CDR1 is SGDLS, CDR2 YYNGEE, per germline. The CDR3 totals 13 residues. The CDR3: CASSPGGRVELFF. In DNA form, the CDR3 reads TGTGCCAGCAGCCCCGGAGGGAGGGTAGAGCTGTTTTTT.

There are a few counts of this clone. This chain joins TRBV7-2 and TRBJ1-5; D possibly corresponds to TRBD1 (5 bases). V lost 1 base and J 6 bases, leaving 13 bases between the germline ends. The CDR3 sequence is 15 residues long. Germline CDR1 and CDR2: SGHTA and FQGNSA. CDR3 residues: CASSLVWGEGQPQHF. CDR3 sequence (DNA): TGTGCCAGCAGCTTAGTCTGGGGGGAGGGTCAGCCCCAGCATTTT.

The chain recombines TRBV12-5 with TRBJ1-5; D call uncertain. Between the trimmed V and J ends, which lost 0 bases and 2 bases, there was a span of 8 bases. CDR3 length equals 15 residues. Germline assignment: CDR1 LGHNT and CDR2 FRNRAP. As DNA, the CDR3 is TGTGCTAGTGGTTTGGTTGTGGAAGGCAATCAGCCCCAGCATTTT. It is translated as CASGLVVEGNQPQHF. Together with reference TRBV12-5 and TRBJ1-5, the CDR3 gives the full variable domain: DARVTQTPRHKVTEMGQEVTMRCQPILGHNTVFWYRQTMMQGLELLAYFRNRAPLDDSGMPKDRFSAEMPDATLATLKIQPSEPRDSAVYFCASGLVVEGNQPQHFGDGTRLSIL.

The V gene is TRBV18, the J gene TRBJ2-2; 9 positions match TRBD1. CDR3 length: 15 amino acids. After removal of 7 bases from V and 5 bases from J, the junction contained 8 bases not matched to a gene. Germline lookup yields CDR1 KGHSH and CDR2 LQKENI. The CDR3 loop is CASYPTGGRTGELFF. The CDR3 DNA reads TGTGCCAGCTACCCGACAGGGGGAAGGACCGGGGAGCTGTTTTTT.

This clone was recorded a few times. The gene calls are TRBV5-1 and TRBJ2-5; 7 nucleotides line up with TRBD2. CDR3 length: 14 amino acids. Germline loops: CDR1 SGHRS, CDR2 YFSETQ. V trimming: 0 bases; J trimming: 4 bases; junction bases outside the gene matches: 3. The CDR3 DNA reads TGCGCCAGCAGCTTGGTGGCGGGAGTAGAGACCCAGTACTTC. Translating it yields CASSLVAGVETQYF.

The rearrangement joins TRBV6-1 to TRBJ1-4; no firm D call. The ends were cut back, 6 bases at V and 3 bases at J, with 14 bases in the middle. Germline V gene lookup returns CDR1 MNHNS and CDR2 SASEGT. This CDR3 contains 15 residues. The CDR3, as DNA: TGTGCCAGCAGCGTGGACGGAGCGGCTAATGAAAAACTGTTTTTT. Translation: CASSVDGAANEKLFF.

This chain joins TRBV7-9 and TRBJ1-4; D is unclear. Per germline, CDR1 SEHNR and CDR2 FQNEAQ (reference sequence). The V end lost 1 base, the J end lost 8 bases, and 14 bases lay between the germline ends. The CDR3 consists of 15 residues. In nucleotides, the CDR3 is TGTGCCAGCAGCTTAGGCGACGGAGTTGACGAAAAACTGTTTTTT. Translated: CASSLGDGVDEKLFF.